One and the same sample provided the 26 T cell receptor beta chains below, sequenced in a study of CD8+CD57+ T cells in acquired aplastic anemia. Profiling of TCR beta VDJ combinations and CDR3 sequences used genomic DNA as template. TCRdb re-derived calls from the reads in MiXCR, one entry per CDR3 protein. The sample carries 200,000 to 250,000 distinct CDR3 sequences, approximately 35% recorded once. Sequences were obtained from sorted CD4+, CD8+, or CD8+CD57+ T cells (not recorded which) from PBMCs. Source of these receptors: a human donor in good health, serving as a control.

A note on this clonotype: One junction end does not reproduce the germline sequence, and a read error may be involved. The V call is TRBV30, the J call TRBJ1-2, with TRBD1 matching 7 bases. The germline V gene has CDR1 GTSNPN and CDR2 SVGIG (reference sequence). This CDR3 region has 16 residues. The CDR3 DNA reads as TGTGCCTGGAGCCGGTTTGGGACAGACTCTAACCATGGCTACACCTTC. It is translated as CAWSRFGTDSNHGYTF.

This clonotype was counted many times. The chain uses TRBV7-2 and TRBJ1-3; D gene uncertain. The CDR3 sequence is 12 residues long. Germline V CDR1 and CDR2: SGHTA, FQGNSA. Between the trimmed V and J ends, which lost 0 bases and 4 bases, there was a span of 1 base. CDR3 protein: CASSLAGNTIYF. The CDR3 bases are TGTGCCAGCAGCTTAGCCGGAAACACCATATATTTT.

V usage is TRBV13 and J usage is TRBJ2-1; perhaps D is TRBD1 or TRBD2 (7 bases each). Trimming cost V 1 base and J 4 bases, with 23 bases left between them. The CDR3 is 19 amino acids. The germline gives CDR1 PRHDT, CDR2 FYEKMQ (reference sequence). The CDR3 coding sequence is TGTGCCAGCAGCTTAGTATTTGATTCAGGGGGGGCGCGGTACAATGAGCAGTTCTTC. It is translated as CASSLVFDSGGARYNEQFF.

This clonotype was found many times. V usage is TRBV19 and J usage is TRBJ2-7; 8 bases are shared with TRBD2. From germline, CDR1 is LNHDA and CDR2 SQIVND (reference sequence). Trimming cost V 6 bases and J 2 bases; bases outside gene matches: 9. CDR3 length equals 15 residues. The CDR3 DNA is TGTGCCAGTAGACGAAATGCGGGAGGCCCCTACGAGCAGTACTTC. Its translation is CASRRNAGGPYEQYF.

This clonotype was seen at least ten times. The rearrangement uses TRBV20-1 and TRBJ1-1; TRBD1 matches 9 bases. The CDR3 length is 13 residues. V gave up 3 bases and J gave up 3 bases; unmatched junction bases: 2. Germline CDR1 reads DFQATT; CDR2 reads SNEGSKA (reference sequence). CDR3: CSARGQGDTEAFF. The CDR3 bases are TGCAGTGCTAGGGGACAGGGCGACACTGAAGCTTTCTTT.

This clonotype appeared many times. The chain couples TRBV5-1 to TRBJ1-2, with a tentative D call TRBD1 (5 bases). Trimming pared 0 bases from V and 8 bases from J, leaving 20 bases between. Germline CDR1 and CDR2: SGHRS and YFSETQ. The CDR3 is 16 amino acids. The CDR3 region has the DNA TGCGCCAGCAGCTTGGGACAGACGGCAGCATTGGGAGGCTACACCTTC. This encodes CASSLGQTAALGGYTF.

The chain is built from TRBV24-1 and TRBJ2-5; tentatively, D is TRBD1 or TRBD2 (6 bases each). Trimming removed 3 bases from V and 4 bases from J, with 11 bases in between. Per germline, CDR1 KGHDR and CDR2 SFDVKD. The CDR3 is 14 amino acids. The CDR3 nucleotides are TGTGCCACCAGTGATGCCGGGGGCGTAGAGACCCAGTACTTC. Translated, it gives CATSDAGGVETQYF.

As to this clonotype: Possible read error: a much larger clone is one base away. As DNA, the CDR3 is TGCAGTGCTTTCGGGACGGCTAACTATGGCTACGCCTTC. This translates into CSAFGTANYGYAF. The chain is built from TRBV20-1 and TRBJ1-2, with a weak D call TRBD1 (5 bases). The germline CDR1 and CDR2 sequences are DFQATT and SNEGSKA (reference sequence). CDR3 length: 13 amino acids.

This clonotype was observed at least ten times. J is TRBJ2-1 and V is TRBV7-8; D not resolved. The length of the CDR3 is 13 residues. Germline-derived CDR1 and CDR2 are SGHVS and FQNEAQ. Trimming pared 1 base from V and 6 bases from J, leaving 7 bases between. In DNA form, the CDR3 reads TGTGCCAGCAGCTTAGGACGGAGCAATGAGCAGTTCTTC. Translated, it gives CASSLGRSNEQFF.

A word on this clonotype: This may arise from a read error, as a much more abundant clone is one base away. The chain uses TRBV7-3 and TRBJ2-5; D gene uncertain. This CDR3 region has 13 residues. Germline lookup yields CDR1 SGHTA and CDR2 FQGTGA. CDR3 residues: CASSPMSAETRYF. As DNA, the CDR3 is TGTGCCAGCAGCCCCATGAGCGCAGAGACCCGGTACTTC.

This clonotype was found a few times. The chain employs TRBV6-2 or TRBV6-3 and TRBJ2-7; possible D gene TRBD2, 6 bases. Deletions cut 2 bases from V and 3 bases from J, with 20 bases between. CDR1 is MNHEY and CDR2 is SVGEGT in the germline V gene. This CDR3 has 17 residues. CDR3 sequence (DNA): TGTGCCAGCAGTTACGGCCGGAGGTCTAGCGTTGACTACGAGCAGTACTTC. Translated, it gives CASSYGRRSSVDYEQYF.

This clonotype was observed a handful of times. The chain is built from TRBV15 and TRBJ2-3, with D uncertain. V was trimmed by 5 bases and J by 5 bases, leaving 11 bases between them. The CDR3 sequence is 13 residues long. CDR1 LNHNV and CDR2 YYDKDF come from the germline V gene (reference sequence). The chain's CDR3 is CATSRPEVDTQYF. Here the CDR3 DNA reads TGTGCCACCAGCCGCCCCGAGGTAGATACGCAGTATTTT.

The CDR3 DNA reads TGCGCCAGCAGCCCTGGACAGAGCGGCGGGTTGAGTGTGGCTGAAGCTTTCTTT. Its translation: CASSPGQSGGLSVAEAFF. V and J are TRBV5-1 and TRBJ1-1; tentatively, D is TRBD1 (6 bases). The germline V and J ends were trimmed by 4 bases and 6 bases, with 28 bases remaining between them. CDR1 is SGHRS, CDR2 YFSETQ, per germline. The CDR3 runs 18 residues.

With respect to this clonotype: Since the CDR3 does not end with the conserved phenylalanine or tryptophan, this likely comes from a read error. The chain joins TRBV4-2 to TRBJ1-2; possible D gene TRBD1, 6 bases. Germline loops: CDR1 LGHNA, CDR2 YNFKEQ. V lost 0 bases to trimming and J lost 4 bases, with 15 bases between them. This CDR3 region has 16 residues. The chain's CDR3 is CASSQEAAQGVYGYTS. The CDR3 coding sequence is TGTGCCAGCAGCCAAGAAGCAGCACAGGGCGTCTATGGCTACACCTCC.

This clonotype was counted between two and nine times. The V gene is TRBV10-3, the J gene TRBJ1-2; D unclear. CDR1 is ENHRY and CDR2 is SYGVKD in the germline V gene. The CDR3 covers 11 residues. V lost 10 bases and J lost 4, with 10 bases in between. The CDR3 loop is CATAESYGYTF. The DNA for the CDR3 is TGTGCCACCGCGGAAAGCTATGGCTACACCTTC.

As regards this clonotype: This may come from a read error, since a much larger clone is one base off. The V call is TRBV9, the J call TRBJ2-3; the D is unclear. The CDR3 totals 15 residues. CDR1 is SGDLS and CDR2 is YYNGEE in the germline V gene. V dropped 2 bases and J dropped 1 base, with 11 bases sitting between them. CDR3 nucleotide sequence: TGTGCCAGCAGCGTCCTTAGCACGGGCACAGATACGCAGTATTTT. Translated: CASSVLSTGTDTQYF.

A word on this clonotype: Since a much larger clone is just one base distant, this may be a read error. The V call is TRBV11-2, the J call TRBJ1-5; D remains unclear. Per the germline V gene, CDR1 is SGHAT and CDR2 is FQNNGV. This CDR3 comprises 13 residues. CDR3 loop: CASSLDGNQPQRF. CDR3 in DNA: TGTGCCAGCAGCTTAGACGGCAATCAGCCCCAGCGTTTT.

This clonotype was detected ten times or more. This sequence joins TRBV10-1 and TRBJ1-1; possibly TRBD1 for D (5 bases). V lost 6 bases to trimming and J lost 5 bases, with 10 bases between them. The germline V gene encodes CDR1 WNHNN and CDR2 SYGVQD (reference sequence). This CDR3 is built from 12 residues. The CDR3 nucleotides are TGCGCCAGCAGGGGGCGAGGGACTGAAGCTTTCTTT. It is translated as CASRGRGTEAFF.

For this clonotype: This CDR3 is missing its conserved last phenylalanine or tryptophan, likely due to a read error. V is TRBV29-1 and J is TRBJ2-3, with D perhaps matching TRBD1 or TRBD2 (5 bases each). This CDR3 comprises 12 residues. Per germline, CDR1 SQVTM and CDR2 ANQGSEA. V lost 8 bases and J lost 4, with 13 bases in between. The CDR3: CSLAQGPDTQYL. CDR3 sequence (DNA): TGCAGCTTGGCCCAGGGACCAGATACGCAGTATCTT.

The V gene is TRBV5-1, the J gene TRBJ1-3, with TRBD1 as a possible D gene (5 bases). Germline loops: CDR1 SGHRS, CDR2 YFSETQ. Trimming removed 4 bases at V and 0 bases at J, with 8 bases between. This CDR3 contains 14 residues. CDR3 region: CASSKGASGNTIYF. CDR3 in DNA: TGCGCCAGCAGCAAAGGGGCCTCTGGAAACACCATATATTTT.

In this sample, this clonotype turned up many times. The rearrangement joins TRBV2 to TRBJ2-7; D call uncertain. This CDR3 is built from 13 residues. Germline values: CDR1 SNHLY, CDR2 FYNNEI. V dropped 6 bases and J dropped 4 bases, with 13 bases sitting between them. The CDR3 DNA is TGTGCCAGCAGGACGCGTACGCGGTACGAGCAGTACTTC. Its protein product is CASRTRTRYEQYF.

This clonotype has at least ten counts. The chain combines TRBV6-1 with TRBJ2-7, with 8 bases matching TRBD1. V lost 2 bases and J lost 2; bases outside the gene matches: 5. This CDR3 has 15 residues. CDR1 is MNHNS and CDR2 is SASEGT in the germline V gene. The CDR3 sequence is CASSEWRQGPYEQYF. The CDR3 nucleotides are TGTGCCAGCAGTGAATGGCGACAGGGGCCCTACGAGCAGTACTTC.

This rearrangement joins TRBV20-1 to TRBJ2-5; maybe TRBD1 (7 bases). V was cut by 5 bases and J by 2 bases, with 18 bases left in between. The CDR3 runs to 15 residues. The germline CDR1 and CDR2 sequences are DFQATT and SNEGSKA (reference sequence). The CDR3 DNA reads as TGCAGTGCTGGCTCCGCGGGACAGTTACAAGAGACCCAGTACTTC. The encoded protein is CSAGSAGQLQETQYF.

The V and J genes are TRBV2 and TRBJ2-5, with a tentative D call TRBD1 (5 bases). V gave up 6 bases and J gave up 1 base, with 12 bases separating them. The V gene's germline CDR1 is SNHLY and CDR2 FYNNEI. This CDR3 contains 14 residues. The CDR3: CASRAGRTQETQYF. As DNA, the CDR3 is TGTGCCAGCAGGGCAGGGCGAACCCAAGAGACCCAGTACTTC.

Ten or more counts support this clonotype. V and J are TRBV5-1 and TRBJ2-5, with 7 bases aligning to TRBD1. The germline CDR1 and CDR2 sequences are SGHRS and YFSETQ. CDR3 size: 16 residues. V shed 2 bases, J shed 1 base, and the junction held 8 bases outside the gene matches. CDR3 nucleotides: TGCGCCAGCAGCTTAGGGGCAGGGGGTTCCCAAGAGACCCAGTACTTC. Translated: CASSLGAGGSQETQYF.

At least ten counts were recorded for this clonotype. V usage is TRBV2 and J usage is TRBJ1-5; TRBD1 matches at 7 bases. There are 16 residues in the CDR3. Germline CDR1 is SNHLY and CDR2 is FYNNEI. Trimming took 2 bases from V and 0 from J; bases not matched to a gene: 4. The CDR3 DNA reads as TGTGCCAGCAGTGAATCGACAGGGTATAGCAATCAGCCCCAGCATTTT. Translating gives CASSESTGYSNQPQHF.